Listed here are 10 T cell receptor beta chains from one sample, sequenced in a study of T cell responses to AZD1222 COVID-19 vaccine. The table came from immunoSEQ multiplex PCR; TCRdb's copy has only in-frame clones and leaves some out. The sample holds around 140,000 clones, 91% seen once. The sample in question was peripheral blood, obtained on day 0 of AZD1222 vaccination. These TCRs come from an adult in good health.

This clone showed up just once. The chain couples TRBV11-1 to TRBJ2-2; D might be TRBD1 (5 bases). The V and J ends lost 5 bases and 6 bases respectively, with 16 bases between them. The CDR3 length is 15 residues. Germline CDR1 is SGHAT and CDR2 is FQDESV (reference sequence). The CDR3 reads CASSLRVLGAGELFF. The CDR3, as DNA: TGTGCCAGCAGCCTCCGGGTCCTAGGGGCCGGGGAGCTGTTTTTT. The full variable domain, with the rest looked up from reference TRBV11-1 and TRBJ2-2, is EAEVAQSPRYKITEKSQAVAFWCDPISGHATLYWYRQILGQGPELLVQFQDESVVDDSQLPKDRFSAERLKGVDSTLKIQPAELGDSAMYLCASSLRVLGAGELFFGEGSRLTVL.

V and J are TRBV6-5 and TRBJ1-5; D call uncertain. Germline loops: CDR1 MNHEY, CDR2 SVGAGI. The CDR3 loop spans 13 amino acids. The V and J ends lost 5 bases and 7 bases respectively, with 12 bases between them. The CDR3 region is CASSMDLGQPQHF. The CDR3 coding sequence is TGTGCCAGCAGTATGGACCTTGGGCAGCCCCAGCATTTT.

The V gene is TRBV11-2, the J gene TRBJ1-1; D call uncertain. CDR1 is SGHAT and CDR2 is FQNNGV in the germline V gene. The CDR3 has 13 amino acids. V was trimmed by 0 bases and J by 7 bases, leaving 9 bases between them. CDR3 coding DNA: TGTGCCAGCAGCTTAGATTGGGAACATGAAGCTTTCTTT. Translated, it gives CASSLDWEHEAFF.

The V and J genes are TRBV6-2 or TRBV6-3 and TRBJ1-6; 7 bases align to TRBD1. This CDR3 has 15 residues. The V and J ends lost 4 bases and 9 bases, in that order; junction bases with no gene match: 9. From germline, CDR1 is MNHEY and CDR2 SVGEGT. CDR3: CASSSGGAKSSPLHF. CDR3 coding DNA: TGTGCCAGCAGTTCAGGGGGGGCTAAAAGTTCACCCCTCCACTTT.

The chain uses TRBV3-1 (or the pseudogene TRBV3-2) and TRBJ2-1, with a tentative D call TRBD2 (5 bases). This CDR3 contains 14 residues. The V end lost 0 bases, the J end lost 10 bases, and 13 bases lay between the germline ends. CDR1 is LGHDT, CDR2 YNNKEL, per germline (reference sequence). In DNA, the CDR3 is TGTGCCAGCAGCCAAGAGATGAGGGAAAGCGAGCAGTTCTTC. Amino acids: CASSQEMRESEQFF.

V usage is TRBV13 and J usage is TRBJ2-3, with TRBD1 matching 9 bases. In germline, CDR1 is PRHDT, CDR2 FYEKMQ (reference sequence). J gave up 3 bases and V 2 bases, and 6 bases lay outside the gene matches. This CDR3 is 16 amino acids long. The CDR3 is CASSLPGQGGTDTQYF. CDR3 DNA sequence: TGTGCCAGCAGCTTACCGGGACAGGGAGGGACAGATACGCAGTATTTT.

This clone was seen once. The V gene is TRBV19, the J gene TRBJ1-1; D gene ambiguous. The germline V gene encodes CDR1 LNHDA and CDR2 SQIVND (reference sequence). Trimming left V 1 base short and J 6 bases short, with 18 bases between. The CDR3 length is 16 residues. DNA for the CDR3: TGTGCCAGTAGTATAGTGCAGGCTACGGGCCGGGCTGAAGCTTTCTTT. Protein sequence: CASSIVQATGRAEAFF.

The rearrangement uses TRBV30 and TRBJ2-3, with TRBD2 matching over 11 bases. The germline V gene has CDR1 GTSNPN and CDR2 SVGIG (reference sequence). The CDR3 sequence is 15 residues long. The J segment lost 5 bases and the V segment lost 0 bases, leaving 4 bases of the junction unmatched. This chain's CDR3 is CAWSVLAGAGDTQYF. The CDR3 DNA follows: TGTGCCTGGAGTGTACTAGCGGGAGCGGGAGATACGCAGTATTTT.

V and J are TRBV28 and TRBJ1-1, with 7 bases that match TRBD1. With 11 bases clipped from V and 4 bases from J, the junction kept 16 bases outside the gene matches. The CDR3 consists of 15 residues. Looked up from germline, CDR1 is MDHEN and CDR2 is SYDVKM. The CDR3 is CAAIQGRTAFTEAFF. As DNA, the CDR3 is TGTGCCGCAATACAGGGGCGTACTGCTTTCACTGAAGCTTTCTTT.

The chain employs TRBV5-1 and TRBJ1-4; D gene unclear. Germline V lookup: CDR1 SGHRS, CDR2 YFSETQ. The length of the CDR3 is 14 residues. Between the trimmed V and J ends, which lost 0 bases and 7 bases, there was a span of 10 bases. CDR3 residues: CASSLERAGEKLFF. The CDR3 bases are TGCGCCAGCAGCTTGGAAAGGGCCGGTGAAAAACTGTTTTTT. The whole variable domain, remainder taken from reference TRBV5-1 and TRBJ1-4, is KAGVTQTPRYLIKTRGQQVTLSCSPISGHRSVSWYQQTPGQGLQFLFEYFSETQRNKGNFPGRFSGRQFSNSRSEMNVSTLELGDSALYLCASSLERAGEKLFFGSGTQLSVL.